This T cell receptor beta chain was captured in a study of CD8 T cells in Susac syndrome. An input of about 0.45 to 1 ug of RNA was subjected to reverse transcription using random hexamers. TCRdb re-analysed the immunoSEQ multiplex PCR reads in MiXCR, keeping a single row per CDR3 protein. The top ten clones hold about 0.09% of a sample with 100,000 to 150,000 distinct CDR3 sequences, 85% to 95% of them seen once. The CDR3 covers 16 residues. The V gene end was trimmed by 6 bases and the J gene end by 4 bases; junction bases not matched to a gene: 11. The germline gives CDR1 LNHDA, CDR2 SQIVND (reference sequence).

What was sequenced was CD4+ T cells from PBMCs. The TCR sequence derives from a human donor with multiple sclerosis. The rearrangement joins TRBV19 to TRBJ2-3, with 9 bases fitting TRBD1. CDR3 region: CASRAPGTGRPDTQYF. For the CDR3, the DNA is TGTGCCAGTAGAGCCCCCGGGACAGGGAGACCAGATACGCAGTATTTT.